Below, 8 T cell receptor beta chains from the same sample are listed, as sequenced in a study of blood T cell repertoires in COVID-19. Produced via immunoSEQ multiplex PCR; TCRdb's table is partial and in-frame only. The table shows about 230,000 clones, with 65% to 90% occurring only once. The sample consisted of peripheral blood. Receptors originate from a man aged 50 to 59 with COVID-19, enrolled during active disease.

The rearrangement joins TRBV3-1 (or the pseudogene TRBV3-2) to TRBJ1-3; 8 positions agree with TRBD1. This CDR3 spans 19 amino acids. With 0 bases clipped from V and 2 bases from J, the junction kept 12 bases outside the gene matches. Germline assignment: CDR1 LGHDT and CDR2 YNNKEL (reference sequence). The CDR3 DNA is TGTGCCAGCAGCCAAGAGGGAAAAAAAGGGACAGGTCCTGGAAACACCATATATTTT. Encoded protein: CASSQEGKKGTGPGNTIYF.

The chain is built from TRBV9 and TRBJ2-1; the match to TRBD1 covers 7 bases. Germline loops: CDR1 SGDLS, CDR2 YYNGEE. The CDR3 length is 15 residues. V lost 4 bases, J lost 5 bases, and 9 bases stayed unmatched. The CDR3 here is CASSPSGTANNEQFF. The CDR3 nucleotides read TGTGCCAGCAGCCCATCCGGGACAGCTAACAATGAGCAGTTCTTC.

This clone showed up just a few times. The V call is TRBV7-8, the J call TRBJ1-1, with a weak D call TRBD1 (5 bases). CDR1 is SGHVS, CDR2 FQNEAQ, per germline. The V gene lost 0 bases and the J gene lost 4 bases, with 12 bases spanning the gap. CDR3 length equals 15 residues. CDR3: CASSLASQGGTEAFF. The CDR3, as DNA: TGTGCCAGCAGCTTAGCTTCCCAGGGAGGCACTGAAGCTTTCTTT.

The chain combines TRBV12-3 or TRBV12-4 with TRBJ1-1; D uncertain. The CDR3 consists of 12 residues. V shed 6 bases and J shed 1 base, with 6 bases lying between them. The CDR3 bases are TGTGCCAGCAGCCCAGGGAACACTGAAGCTTTCTTT. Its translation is CASSPGNTEAFF.

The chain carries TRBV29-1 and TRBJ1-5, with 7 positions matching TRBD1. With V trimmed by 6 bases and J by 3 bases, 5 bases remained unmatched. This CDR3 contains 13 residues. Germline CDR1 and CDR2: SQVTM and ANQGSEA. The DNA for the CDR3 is TGCAGCGTCCGGGACAGTTTCAATCAGCCCCAGCATTTT. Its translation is CSVRDSFNQPQHF. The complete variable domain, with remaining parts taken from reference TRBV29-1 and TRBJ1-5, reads SAVISQKPSRDICQRGTSLTIQCQVDSQVTMMFWYRQQPGQSLTLIATANQGSEATYESGFVIDKFPISRPNLTFSTLTVSNMSPEDSSIYLCSVRDSFNQPQHFGDGTRLSIL.

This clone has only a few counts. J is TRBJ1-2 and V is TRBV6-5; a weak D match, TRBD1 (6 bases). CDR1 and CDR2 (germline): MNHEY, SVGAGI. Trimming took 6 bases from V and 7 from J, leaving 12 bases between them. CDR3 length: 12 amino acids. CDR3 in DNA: TGTGCCAGCAGACAGGGAGTGGGTGGCTACACCTTC. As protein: CASRQGVGGYTF.

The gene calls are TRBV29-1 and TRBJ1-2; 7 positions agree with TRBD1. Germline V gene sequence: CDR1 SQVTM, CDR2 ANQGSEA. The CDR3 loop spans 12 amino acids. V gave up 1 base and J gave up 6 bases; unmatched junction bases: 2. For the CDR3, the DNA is TGCAGCGTTGAAGGAGACAGGGATGGCTACACCTTC. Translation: CSVEGDRDGYTF.

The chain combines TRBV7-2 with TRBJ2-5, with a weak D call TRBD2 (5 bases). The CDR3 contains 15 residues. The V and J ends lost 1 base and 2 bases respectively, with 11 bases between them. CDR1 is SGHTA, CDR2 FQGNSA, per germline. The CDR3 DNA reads TGTGCCAGCAGCTTAGGAGGGCCCGTACAAGAGACCCAGTACTTC. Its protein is CASSLGGPVQETQYF.